This T cell receptor (beta chain) was captured in a study of blood T cell repertoires in COVID-19 (dated by TCRdb to the early 2020s). A note on the overall study: Collaborator samples came from the United States, Italy and Spain and covered acute and convalescent phases of COVID-19. The material from the prospective study consisted of cDNA or gDNA derived from T cells, B-cell-depleted T cells, or PBMCs. Deeply sampled blood TCRbeta repertoires from subjects exposed to, actively infected with, or recovered from COVID-19 were included in the dataset. A freely available public database, intended as a resource for researchers studying the immune response to SARS-CoV-2, is where the repertoires were released. Samples were obtained from the ongoing ImmuneRACE study (first 160 participants) and from over 1,000 subjects provided by 6 global collaborators. Nearly every sample came with metadata listing a de-identified subject ID, COVID-19 status, age in years and sex. HLA class I and class II types, where available, came from metadata supplied by the sample provider rather than from assay-based typing.

Overall study outcomes, separate from this receptor: The amount of clinical and demographic metadata varied by source and participant and was provided uncurated.

On this clone itself: Its antigen is still unknown. No base qualities exist here, and no much larger clone lies one base off it.

The collaborating institutions used their own protocols to collect whole blood in K2EDTA tubes. For TCRbeta analysis, collaborator samples were shipped as frozen whole blood, as isolated PBMCs, or as DNA extracted from either sample type. In the germline V gene, CDR1 corresponds to MNHEY and CDR2 to SVGAGI. Relative to germline, V is missing 5 bases and J is missing 6 bases, with 7 bases of the junction outside any gene match. Spanning cysteine to phenylalanine, the CDR3 consists of 15 amino acids. Solely the CDR3 DNA is kept, with 45 bases framed from the first base. TCRbeta CDR3 regions were amplified from genomic DNA using the immunoSEQ Assay, a bias-controlled multiplex PCR. In the authors' own workflow: Nucleated cell counts per sample were estimated from amplification of reference gene primers within the assay. Sequence reads were collapsed and filtered to measure the absolute abundance of every unique TCRbeta CDR3 rearrangement. For each sample, productive Simpson clonality was calculated by taking the square root of Simpson's diversity index across productive rearrangements. TCRdb carries this immuneACCESS record with in-frame sequences only. Its versions omit some clonotypes, under half of them owing to an unresolved V gene in the studies checked, with the rest unexplained. That table supplies the V and J calls and clone size; D and trimming were determined from the DNA. The table for this sample lists around 220,000 clones; roughly nine tenths of them were counted only once. The top ten hold 1.5% to 2% of the sample.

Input material: peripheral blood. The V and J genes are TRBV6-5 and TRBJ1-5; TRBD1 lines up with 10 middle nucleotides. The receptor's source is a man aged 35-49 years with active or convalescent COVID-19. The CDR3 region: CASSIDRGQIQPQHF. The DNA is as follows: TGTGCCAGCAGTATCGACAGGGGGCAGATTCAGCCCCAGCATTTT.